This T cell receptor beta chain was identified during a study of cytomegalovirus exposure and HLA in healthy donors. Study-wide context: Assignment to the Caucasian-associated ancestry cluster applied to more than 75% of the approximately 390 genotyped donors.

Primers for the PCR totalled 60 Vbeta and 13 Jbeta. Clones were sequenced by immunoSEQ multiplex PCR, and TCRdb holds only the in-frame ones, with some missing. The table has 150,000 to 200,000 clones, about 87% seen once; the top ten hold approximately 1.7%. The V end lost 4 bases, the J end lost 10 bases, and 22 bases lay between the germline ends. The germline V gene has CDR1 MNHEY and CDR2 SVGAGI. The length of the CDR3 is 16 residues. V usage is TRBV6-5 and J usage is TRBJ1-4, with D perhaps TRBD1 (5 bases). The sample was PBMCs. This clonotype was obtained from a woman younger than 30 in good health and CMV-seronegative. Written as DNA, the CDR3 is TGTGCCAGCAGTTTAAGCACGCTTTATGGTAGGGGAAAACTGTTTTTT. Amino acid sequence: CASSLSTLYGRGKLFF.